Sequencing of this T cell receptor beta chain was carried out in a study of CD8+ T cells in alopecia areata. Study results and limitations: Possibly because of HLA-related factors, TCR sharing was less clear across patients than in mice. Normal scalp had lower clonality than lesional scalp, with alopecia totalis/universalis lesions showing this most strongly. Resident alphabeta T cells of normal skin are also sequenced in scalp samples.

Sorting used CD4, CD8alpha, NKG2D, NKG2ACE and other markers on pooled cutaneous lymph node cells. RNA extraction was followed by reverse transcription into cDNA, which acted as the sequencing template. Clones were sequenced by immunoSEQ multiplex PCR, and TCRdb holds only the in-frame ones, with some missing. The sample is made up of about 270,000 clones, none counted only once. Germline V gene lookup returns CDR1 FNHDT and CDR2 SITEND (reference sequence). Trimming removed 6 bases from V and 0 bases from J; junction bases left unmatched: 6. The CDR3 covers 15 residues. This clone was seen more than once but under ten times. What it recognizes is unknown. Gene and germline names: mouse. The read stops 4 residues short of the end of the CDR3; the missing end is completed from the germline J gene.

This rearrangement joins TRBV19 to TRBJ2-3, with TRBD2 identical over 8 bases. The sample consisted of CD4+ T cells sorted from a lymph node. This sequence was found in a C3H/HeJ mouse with alopecia areata. The MHC haplotype recorded for the strain is H2-k. The part of the CDR3 DNA that was read is TGTGCCAGCACAGCGACTGGGGCTAGTGCAGAA. Amino acids: CASTATGASAE. The entire CDR3 protein reads CASTATGASAETLYF.